This TCR beta chain is from a study of CXCR3-negative and CXCR3-positive naive CD8 T cells. Subsets of CD8+ T cells were each sorted in triplicate at some 300,000 cells apiece. Among CD8+ T cells, naive ones were CD45RO-CCR7+CD27+CD95-. Germline CDR1 and CDR2: SEHNR and FQNEAQ (reference sequence). The length of the CDR3 is 14 residues. 5' RACE with UMI labels generated the TRB cDNA libraries. For each CDR3 protein, TCRdb gives one entry from its re-call of the 5' RACE reads, without DNA. The sample's table shows some 6,200 distinct CDR3 sequences. Study-level findings and limits: Similar TRBV-TRBJ usage characterized naive CXCR3-negative and CXCR3-positive cells; memory cells differed. Naive cells with CXCR3 showed TRB CDR3s that were more hydrophobic than those in CXCR3-negative naive cells.

Regarding this clonotype: Antigen: not known.

This TCR came from a human donor in good health. Some clones in this sample may be carry-over from other donors' samples. The sequencing sample was made of naive CXCR3+ CD8+ T cells from blood. Subset of the sample: CD45RO-CCR7+CD27+CD95- naive CD8+ T cells expressing CXCR3 (TNR3+). The chain has TRBV7-9 and TRBJ1-5; TCRdb calls TRBD1, which cannot be checked without DNA. CDR3 sequence: CASSLWGPNQPQHF.